A single sample is the source of the 4 T cell receptor beta chains below, sequenced in a study of long-term antiretroviral therapy in people with HIV. immunoSEQ v3.0 was run at survey level. Clones were sequenced by immunoSEQ multiplex PCR, and TCRdb holds only the in-frame ones, with some missing. The sample holds about 24,000 clones; about 80% are singletons and the top ten take around 6%. The sequencing here drew on unsorted PBMCs, taken 0.7 years before starting antiretroviral therapy. All receptors come from a man in his thirties or forties with HIV.

The chain couples TRBV6-5 to TRBJ2-5; the D is unclear. The CDR3 consists of 12 residues. Trimming shortened V by 0 bases and J by 5 bases, and 4 bases separated the two germline ends. CDR1 and CDR2 from the germline V gene are MNHEY and SVGAGI. The CDR3 coding sequence is TGTGCCAGCAGTTACTCGACGGAGACCCAGTACTTC. Translated, it gives CASSYSTETQYF.

This clone was seen once. This chain uses TRBV5-1 with TRBJ1-2; possible D gene TRBD1, 6 bases. The CDR3 loop spans 14 amino acids. Germline lookup yields CDR1 SGHRS and CDR2 YFSETQ. Trimming stripped 1 base from V and 3 bases from J, with 10 bases between. CDR3 amino acids: CASSLSGGDYGYTF. The CDR3 DNA is TGCGCCAGCAGCTTGTCCGGGGGCGACTATGGCTACACCTTC. Complete variable domain (other parts from reference TRBV5-1 and TRBJ1-2): KAGVTQTPRYLIKTRGQQVTLSCSPISGHRSVSWYQQTPGQGLQFLFEYFSETQRNKGNFPGRFSGRQFSNSRSEMNVSTLELGDSALYLCASSLSGGDYGYTFGSGTRLTVV.

Relative to its sample, this clone is large. The J gene is TRBJ2-1, the V gene TRBV19; perhaps TRBD1 as D (6 bases). V lost 9 bases and J lost 1, with 16 bases in between. Germline CDR1 LNHDA, CDR2 SQIVND (reference sequence). The CDR3 extends over 15 amino acids. CDR3 nucleotide sequence: TGTGCCAGCCAGGCGAGGGGGATTTCCTACAATGAGCAGTTCTTC. Translating it yields CASQARGISYNEQFF.

V is TRBV5-1 and J is TRBJ2-3; 10 nucleotides align to TRBD2. Germline lookup yields CDR1 SGHRS and CDR2 YFSETQ. V gave up 1 base and J gave up 5 bases; unmatched junction bases: 10. The CDR3 has 17 amino acids. In nucleotides, the CDR3 is TGCGCCAGCAGCTTGAAATCCCTAGCGGGGGTTCTAGATACGCAGTATTTT. Translated, it gives CASSLKSLAGVLDTQYF.